Each of the 27 T cell receptor beta chains below was sequenced from the same sample in a study of blood T cell repertoires in COVID-19. This table comes from immunoSEQ multiplex PCR, and its TCRdb copy is limited to in-frame clones, with some not included. The sample has roughly 290,000 clones, about 83% seen once. Input material: PBMCs or T cells enriched from blood (not recorded which). These receptor sequences come from a woman aged 40 to 50 who had recovered from COVID-19.

The rearrangement joins TRBV7-3 to TRBJ2-3; D is unresolved. This CDR3 region has 14 residues. V was pared by 1 base and J by 6 bases, with 11 bases between. Germline assignment: CDR1 SGHTA and CDR2 FQGTGA. CDR3 DNA: TGTGCCAGCAGCTTAATGAGCCCACCGGATACGCAGTATTTT. Protein: CASSLMSPPDTQYF.

This chain joins TRBV6-1 and TRBJ2-1, with TRBD2 matching 9 bases. V was pared by 2 bases and J by 8 bases, with 16 bases of the junction left unmatched. The CDR3 covers 18 residues. Germline lookup yields CDR1 MNHNS and CDR2 SASEGT. CDR3 nucleotides: TGTGCCAGCAGTGAATTGTTGCAATTATCCGGGACTAGCTATGAGCAGTTCTTC. It is translated as CASSELLQLSGTSYEQFF.

V gene TRBV27 combines with J gene TRBJ2-7, with 8 bases aligning to TRBD1. In germline, CDR1 is MNHEY, CDR2 SMNVEV (reference sequence). Trimming took 5 bases from V and 3 from J; bases not matched to a gene: 9. This CDR3 spans 15 amino acids. The CDR3 bases are TGTGCCAGCAGTACCGGGACAGGAGGGAACTACGAGCAGTACTTC. Amino acids: CASSTGTGGNYEQYF.

The chain couples TRBV2 to TRBJ1-4; D ambiguous. The CDR3 is made up of 16 amino acids. Germline lookup yields CDR1 SNHLY and CDR2 FYNNEI. The V end lost 6 bases, the J end lost 3 bases, and 17 bases lay between the germline ends. The CDR3 nucleotides read TGTGCCAGCAGCGCGGACTCACCGGTCTCTAATGAAAAACTGTTTTTT. Encoded protein: CASSADSPVSNEKLFF.

The chain has TRBV19 and TRBJ1-4; 7 bases map to TRBD1. This CDR3 contains 15 residues. With 5 bases clipped from V and 0 bases from J, the junction kept 3 bases outside the gene matches. Per the germline V gene, CDR1 is LNHDA and CDR2 is SQIVND (reference sequence). The CDR3 here is CASSPGTATNEKLFF. CDR3 nucleotides: TGTGCCAGTAGTCCTGGGACAGCAACTAATGAAAAACTGTTTTTT.

The chain couples TRBV3-1 (or the pseudogene TRBV3-2) to TRBJ2-1; the D gene is possibly TRBD2 (6 bases). Trimming took 0 bases from V and 8 from J, leaving 14 bases between them. The CDR3 runs 15 residues. Germline V gene data show CDR1 as LGHDT and CDR2 as YNNKEL (reference sequence). CDR3 in amino acids: CASSQERGGTYEQFF. The CDR3 nucleotides read TGTGCCAGCAGCCAAGAACGCGGCGGGACCTATGAGCAGTTCTTC.

The CDR3 DNA reads TGTGCCAGCAGTCCGGGGGGGGTCTCCTACGAGCAGTACTTC. This codes for CASSPGGVSYEQYF. The chain has TRBV28 and TRBJ2-7, with 8 bases aligning to TRBD2. The J segment lost 0 bases and the V segment lost 5 bases, leaving 3 bases of the junction unmatched. Germline V gene sequence: CDR1 MDHEN, CDR2 SYDVKM. The CDR3 is 14 residues long.

The DNA for the CDR3 is TGTGCCAGCAGCTTAGGGGAAGGGGGTATGAACACTGAAGCTTTCTTT. This codes for CASSLGEGGMNTEAFF. The rearrangement joins TRBV7-9 to TRBJ1-1, with D perhaps matching TRBD1 (6 bases). Germline lookup yields CDR1 SEHNR and CDR2 FQNEAQ (reference sequence). This CDR3 has 16 residues. V lost 1 base and J 0 bases, leaving 12 bases between the germline ends.

The chain employs TRBV5-1 and TRBJ2-2; D is possibly TRBD2 (6 bases). This CDR3 has 16 amino acids. Germline values: CDR1 SGHRS, CDR2 YFSETQ. V lost 0 bases, J lost 0 bases, and 9 bases lay in between. The CDR3 region is CASSLVGGTNTGELFF. Here the CDR3 DNA reads TGCGCCAGCAGCTTGGTAGGCGGGACGAACACCGGGGAGCTGTTTTTT.

The chain couples TRBV6-5 to TRBJ1-2, with D hard to call. Trimming removed 4 bases at V and 1 base at J, with 7 bases between. The CDR3 extends over 13 amino acids. Germline loops: CDR1 MNHEY, CDR2 SVGAGI. The CDR3 DNA sequence: TGTGCCAGCAGTTTACAGATTAACTATGGCTACACCTTC. It yields the protein CASSLQINYGYTF.

The rearrangement joins TRBV19 to TRBJ2-2, with 12 bases matching TRBD2. Germline lookup yields CDR1 LNHDA and CDR2 SQIVND (reference sequence). This CDR3 contains 19 residues. Trimming took 3 bases from V and 1 from J; bases not matched to a gene: 9. This chain's CDR3 is CASSIGPGGLAGNTGELFF. Here the CDR3 DNA reads TGTGCCAGTAGTATTGGGCCCGGGGGACTAGCGGGGAACACCGGGGAGCTGTTTTTT.

The chain combines TRBV15 with TRBJ2-7; 9 bases match TRBD1. CDR1 LNHNV and CDR2 YYDKDF come from the germline V gene (reference sequence). The CDR3 is 15 amino acids. With 4 bases clipped from V and 4 bases from J, the junction kept 8 bases outside the gene matches. CDR3 nucleotide sequence: TGTGCCACCAGCACCCCCGGGACAGGGTGGTACGAGCAGTACTTC. Translated: CATSTPGTGWYEQYF.

The chain links TRBV18 to TRBJ2-4; the D gene is possibly TRBD1 (6 bases). Looked up from germline, CDR1 is KGHSH and CDR2 is LQKENI. Trimming stripped 6 bases from V and 1 base from J, with 16 bases between. The CDR3 consists of 16 residues. The CDR3 spells CASSRSRQEAKNIQYF. The DNA of the CDR3 is TGTGCCAGCTCTCGCAGTCGACAGGAGGCCAAAAACATTCAGTACTTC.

This clone was recorded once. The chain carries TRBV28 and TRBJ2-7; D is possibly TRBD1 (6 bases). CDR1 is MDHEN and CDR2 is SYDVKM in the germline V gene. V was pared by 4 bases and J by 3 bases, with 13 bases between. The CDR3 has 14 amino acids. The CDR3 coding sequence is TGTGCCAGCAGTTCGCCCGAGGACAGCTACGAGCAGTACTTC. It encodes CASSSPEDSYEQYF.

The gene calls are TRBV20-1 and TRBJ2-3; TRBD2 agrees at 12 bases. Unmatched junction bases numbered 9, after V lost 3 bases and J lost 8 bases. Per germline, CDR1 DFQATT and CDR2 SNEGSKA (reference sequence). The CDR3 sequence is 15 residues long. CDR3 in DNA: TGCAGTGCTAGTGGGGCTAGCGGGAGGGCCGGTACGCAGTATTTT. Amino acid sequence: CSASGASGRAGTQYF.

V is TRBV3-1 (or the pseudogene TRBV3-2) and J is TRBJ2-5; 7 bases map to TRBD1. The CDR3 consists of 15 residues. The germline V gene has CDR1 LGHDT and CDR2 YNNKEL (reference sequence). V shed 2 bases, J shed 0 bases, and the junction held 3 bases outside the gene matches. The DNA of the CDR3 is TGTGCCAGCAGCCAATATACAGGGGACCAAGAGACCCAGTACTTC. It translates to CASSQYTGDQETQYF.

The V gene is TRBV7-2, the J gene TRBJ2-7; D is perhaps TRBD1 (6 bases). Germline-derived CDR1 and CDR2 are SGHTA and FQGNSA. Trimming removed 1 base from V and 0 bases from J, with 13 bases in between. The CDR3 consists of 16 residues. The CDR3 nucleotides read TGTGCCAGCAGCTTAGGCGGCGGACAGCTCTCCTACGAGCAGTACTTC. It encodes CASSLGGGQLSYEQYF.

A word on this clone: The junction and the germline gene differ at one end; a read error may be behind it. The V call is TRBV2, the J call TRBJ1-2; no clear D. This CDR3 region has 14 residues. The germline V gene encodes CDR1 SNHLY and CDR2 FYNNEI. The CDR3 nucleotides are TGTGCCAGCATTGAAGACTCCTTTAACTATGGCTACACCTTC. This sequence encodes CASIEDSFNYGYTF.

V and J are TRBV11-2 and TRBJ2-1, with D unclear. Germline assignment: CDR1 SGHAT and CDR2 FQNNGV. This CDR3 region has 14 residues. V gave up 0 bases and J gave up 5 bases, with 8 bases separating them. CDR3 DNA: TGTGCCAGCAGCTTAGAGATTCAGGACAATGAGCAGTTCTTC. The encoded protein is CASSLEIQDNEQFF.

The chain joins TRBV3-1 (or the pseudogene TRBV3-2) to TRBJ2-1; D remains ambiguous. The CDR3 is 16 amino acids. V lost 8 bases to trimming and J lost 6 bases, with 23 bases between them. CDR1 LGHDT and CDR2 YNNKEL come from the germline V gene (reference sequence). This chain's CDR3 is CASPCIKRRRSNEQFF. Here the CDR3 DNA reads TGTGCCAGCCCCTGCATAAAGCGCAGAAGGTCCAATGAGCAGTTCTTC.

V usage is TRBV24-1 and J usage is TRBJ2-2; 13 bases line up with TRBD2. Germline V CDR1 and CDR2: KGHDR, SFDVKD. The CDR3 spans 16 residues. Losses at the gene ends were 7 bases for V and 0 bases for J; bases not matched to a gene: 1. This chain's CDR3 is CATRGTSGANTGELFF. DNA for the CDR3: TGTGCCACCAGGGGGACTAGCGGGGCGAACACCGGGGAGCTGTTTTTT.

This clone was observed once. For the CDR3, the DNA is TGTGCCACAACGACGGGGTACAATCAGCCCCAGCATTTT. It is translated as CATTTGYNQPQHF. The chain employs TRBV28 and TRBJ1-5; D is unresolved. Trimming took 10 bases from V and 3 from J, leaving 13 bases between them. CDR1 is MDHEN, CDR2 SYDVKM, per germline. The CDR3 is 13 residues long.

This clone is a singleton in its sample. This rearrangement joins TRBV20-1 to TRBJ2-4; D call uncertain. This CDR3 has 15 amino acids. The V and J ends lost 3 bases and 1 base respectively, with 13 bases between them. The germline gives CDR1 DFQATT, CDR2 SNEGSKA (reference sequence). The CDR3 is CSASSSAAAKNIQYF. The CDR3 DNA is TGCAGTGCTAGTTCTTCCGCGGCGGCCAAAAACATTCAGTACTTC.

This clone is a singleton in its sample. The chain carries TRBV11-2 and TRBJ2-1; D is unresolved. This CDR3 region has 15 residues. Deletions cut 4 bases from V and 4 bases from J, with 14 bases between. The V gene's germline CDR1 is SGHAT and CDR2 FQNNGV. The CDR3 sequence is CASSWSVGTYNEQFF. Written as DNA, the CDR3 is TGTGCCAGCAGCTGGAGCGTTGGCACTTACAATGAGCAGTTCTTC. Looking up the rest from reference TRBV11-2 and TRBJ2-1 gives the full variable domain: EAGVAQSPRYKIIEKRQSVAFWCNPISGHATLYWYQQILGQGPKLLIQFQNNGVVDDSQLPKDRFSAERLKGVDSTLKIQPAKLEDSAVYLCASSWSVGTYNEQFFGPGTRLTVL.

The chain joins TRBV5-1 to TRBJ2-5; 7 bases match TRBD1. V lost 4 bases and J lost 3; bases outside the gene matches: 3. This CDR3 region has 13 residues. Germline CDR1 reads SGHRS; CDR2 reads YFSETQ. The CDR3 protein is CASSRGQKETQYF. The CDR3 DNA reads TGCGCCAGCAGCCGGGGACAGAAAGAGACCCAGTACTTC.

The chain joins TRBV7-2 to TRBJ1-1; unclear D gene. This CDR3 is 13 amino acids long. From germline, CDR1 is SGHTA and CDR2 FQGNSA. Trimming removed 1 base from V and 4 bases from J, with 7 bases in between. CDR3 sequence: CASSLERGTEAFF. CDR3 DNA sequence: TGTGCCAGCAGCTTAGAGCGGGGCACTGAAGCTTTCTTT.

This rearrangement joins TRBV11-3 to TRBJ1-1, with TRBD1 matching 7 bases. Germline CDR1 SGHNT, CDR2 YENEEA. The CDR3 consists of 13 residues. Trimming took 5 bases from V and 8 from J; bases not matched to a gene: 8. The CDR3 sequence is CASSPRTGREAFF. CDR3 sequence (DNA): TGTGCCAGCAGCCCTCGGACAGGCAGGGAAGCTTTCTTT.